This is a list of T cell receptor beta chains from one sample in a study of shared clonotypes between healthy human individuals. Sequenced by immunoSEQ multiplex PCR; TCRdb stores in-frame clones only, minus some. Among about 1.5 million clones listed, nearly 99% were seen once. Source material: naive CD4+ T cells sorted from blood. The receptor source for this set is a man aged 25-40 years in good health. The CDR3 runs from the conserved cysteine through the conserved F or W. The D gene is left open where the match is weak. The listing skips clone size in some rows; elsewhere it reads once, few, many or a size class.

abundance,d_gene,j_gene,v_gene,CDR3nt,CDR3aa
NA,NA,TRBJ2-1,TRBV21-1,TGTGCCAGCAGCAATGGCTTAGCGGGAGAGAGCTCCTACAATGAGCAGTTCTTC,CASSNGLAGESSYNEQFF
NA,TRBD2,TRBJ2-1,TRBV7-6,TGTGCCAGCAGCTTTATTAGCGGGAGGGCCGCCTACAATGAGCAGTTCTTC,CASSFISGRAAYNEQFF
NA,TRBD2,TRBJ2-7,TRBV11-2,TGTGCCAGCAGCCACCGGGAGGTGGCGAGGAAGAAAAGCTCCTACGAGCAGTACTTC,CASSHREVARKKSSYEQYF
NA,NA,TRBJ1-4,TRBV19,TGTGCCAGTAGCTATAGCCTGAGAGCCTATAATGAAAAACTGTTTTTT,CASSYSLRAYNEKLFF
NA,NA,TRBJ1-3,TRBV7-4,TGTGCCAGCAGCTTAGCCCGGATCTCTGGAAACACCATATATTTT,CASSLARISGNTIYF
NA,NA,TRBJ1-1,TRBV5-5,TGTGCCAGCAGCTTGTACAAGGCCCCAAACACTGAAGCTTTCTTT,CASSLYKAPNTEAFF
NA,NA,TRBJ2-7,TRBV7-9,TGTGCCAGCAGCTTAGGGAGCGATCCGTCCTGGGAGCAGTACTTC,CASSLGSDPSWEQYF
once,NA,TRBJ2-7,TRBV5-6,TGTGCCAGCAGCCCGACCTTCAGGGGAAACGAGCAGTACTTC,CASSPTFRGNEQYF
NA,TRBD1,TRBJ1-2,TRBV18,TGTGCCAGCTCACCCTACGCGACAGGGGGCGATGGCTACACCTTC,CASSPYATGGDGYTF
NA,NA,TRBJ2-1,TRBV9,TGTGCCAGCAGCGTTCATTCCGTAGGGACTGGCTCCTACAATGAGCAGTTCTTC,CASSVHSVGTGSYNEQFF
NA,NA,TRBJ2-7,TRBV19,TGTGCCAGTAGTATCGGGATGAGGTCCTACGAGCAGTACTTC,CASSIGMRSYEQYF
NA,NA,TRBJ2-2,TRBV18,TGTGCCAGCTCACCCTTTACTCCTGCCTCCGGGGAGCTGTTTTTT,CASSPFTPASGELFF
NA,TRBD2,TRBJ2-1,TRBV5-1,TGCGCCAGCAGCAAGCTTAGCGGGGTTGAAAATGAGCAGTTCTTC,CASSKLSGVENEQFF
once,NA,TRBJ2-4,TRBV29-1,TGCAGCGTCTACATAGCCAAAAACATTCAGTACTTC,CSVYIAKNIQYF
NA,NA,TRBJ1-1,TRBV20-1,TGCAGTGCCGAGGGGGTTGGTGAAGGATTCTTT,CSAEGVGEGFF
NA,NA,TRBJ2-3,TRBV2,TGTGCCAGCAGTGGACCCGACGGGGATACGCAGTATTTT,CASSGPDGDTQYF
NA,NA,TRBJ1-5,TRBV6-5,TGTGCCAGCAGTGCCCGGGATAGCAATCAGCCCCAGCATTTT,CASSARDSNQPQHF
NA,NA,TRBJ2-5,TRBV5-1,TGCGCCAGCAGCTTGACGGCAGGCCGCCGGGAGACCCAGTACTTC,CASSLTAGRRETQYF
NA,TRBD1,TRBJ2-7,TRBV5-1,TGCGCCAGCAGCTTTAGACAGGGGAAGGTTTACGAGCAGTACTTC,CASSFRQGKVYEQYF
NA,NA,TRBJ2-1,TRBV9,TGTGCCAGCAGCGTAGCTCCGGGAGCTGAGCAGTTCTTC,CASSVAPGAEQFF